The 13 T cell receptor beta chains below come from one sample, sequenced in a study of CD8 T cells in Susac syndrome. Random-hexamer reverse transcription was applied to roughly 0.5 to 1 ug RNA. TCRdb re-called the immunoSEQ multiplex PCR reads with MiXCR, one entry per CDR3 protein. The profile covers about 300,000 distinct CDR3 sequences, with about 82% appearing a single time and around 0.2% taken by the ten largest. Sequences were obtained from CD8+ T cells from PBMCs. The source of these receptors is a human donor with multiple sclerosis.

The chain is built from TRBV5-8 and TRBJ2-5; the match to TRBD2 covers 10 bases. V shed 4 bases and J 3 bases; nucleotides not matched to a gene: 6. Germline V gene data show CDR1 as SGHTS and CDR2 as YDEGEE. The CDR3 is made up of 15 amino acids. The CDR3 nucleotides read TGTGCCAGCAGCATGGGGACTAGCGCCAAAGAGACCCAGTACTTC. It is translated as CASSMGTSAKETQYF. Variable domain in full (rest from reference TRBV5-8 and TRBJ2-5): EAGVTQSPTHLIKTRGQQATLRCSPISGHTSVYWYQQALGLGLQFLLWYDEGEERNRGNFPPRFSGRQFPNYSSELNVNALELEDSALYLCASSMGTSAKETQYFGPGTRLLVL.

The chain links TRBV13 to TRBJ2-7, with 7 bases fitting TRBD1. CDR1 is PRHDT, CDR2 FYEKMQ, per germline (reference sequence). The trim removed 0 bases at V and 2 bases at J, leaving 10 bases unmatched. This CDR3 has 17 residues. This chain's CDR3 is CASSLGGLGDRPYEQYF. In nucleotides, the CDR3 is TGTGCCAGCAGCTTAGGGGGCCTGGGGGACAGACCCTACGAGCAGTACTTC.

V is TRBV7-6 and J is TRBJ2-7, with TRBD2 as a possible D gene (6 bases). V was cut by 2 bases and J by 5 bases, with 13 bases left in between. Germline loops: CDR1 SGHVS, CDR2 FNYEAQ. The CDR3 consists of 14 residues. The CDR3 coding sequence is TGTGCCAGCAGCTTAAAAGTGGGAGGCGACGAGCAGTACTTC. Translated: CASSLKVGGDEQYF.

This clonotype has a single count. The V and J genes are TRBV11-3 and TRBJ2-1, with D hard to call. Trimming removed 3 bases from V and 2 bases from J, with 2 bases in between. This CDR3 has 12 amino acids. CDR1 and CDR2 (germline): SGHNT, YENEEA. The CDR3 loop reads CASSFAYNEQFF. The CDR3 DNA is TGTGCCAGCAGCTTCGCCTACAATGAGCAGTTCTTC.

This chain connects TRBV12-3 or TRBV12-4 to TRBJ2-3; TRBD2 agrees at 8 bases. V trimming: 0 bases; J trimming: 5 bases; junction bases outside the gene matches: 4. The CDR3 has 15 residues. In DNA, the CDR3 is TGTGCCAGCAGTTTAGCTGGACTAGCTGGAGATACGCAGTATTTT. Translating gives CASSLAGLAGDTQYF.

The chain couples TRBV7-2 to TRBJ2-1, with D possibly TRBD1 on 5 matching bases. V lost 1 base and J lost 1, with 8 bases in between. The CDR3 is 15 amino acids. Germline V gene data show CDR1 as SGHTA and CDR2 as FQGNSA. The CDR3 region is CASSLETGSYNEQFF. CDR3 bases: TGTGCCAGCAGCTTAGAAACAGGTTCCTACAATGAGCAGTTCTTC.

This sequence joins TRBV3-1 and TRBJ2-1; 12 nucleotides line up with TRBD1. From germline, CDR1 is LGHDT and CDR2 YNNKEL (reference sequence). The CDR3 totals 17 residues. Losses at the gene ends were 1 base for V and 7 bases for J; bases not matched to a gene: 8. The CDR3 region has the DNA TGTGCCAGCAGCCAAGGAGGGACAGGGGGCATGGGTAATGAGCAGTTCTTC. Translated, it gives CASSQGGTGGMGNEQFF.

This clonotype was observed a single time. The chain has TRBV12-3 or TRBV12-4 and TRBJ1-5, with D possibly TRBD1 on 6 matching bases. The germline V and J ends were trimmed by 2 bases and 4 bases, with 12 bases remaining between them. The CDR3 length is 15 residues. CDR3 protein: CASSLTVTGNQPQHF. In DNA form, the CDR3 reads TGTGCCAGCAGTTTAACGGTAACAGGGAATCAGCCCCAGCATTTT.

V gene TRBV6-1 combines with J gene TRBJ2-1, with D uncertain. Trimming stripped 6 bases from V and 0 bases from J, with 15 bases between. The V gene's germline CDR1 is MNHNS and CDR2 SASEGT. This CDR3 region has 16 residues. Written as DNA, the CDR3 is TGTGCCAGCAGAACATACGGCGGAAGCTCCTACAATGAGCAGTTCTTC. Its translation: CASRTYGGSSYNEQFF.

V gene TRBV10-3 combines with J gene TRBJ2-7; TRBD1 matches 10 bases. CDR1 is ENHRY and CDR2 is SYGVKD in the germline V gene. This CDR3 is 14 amino acids long. Trimming took 3 bases from V and 5 from J; bases not matched to a gene: 4. CDR3 DNA sequence: TGTGCCATCAGTGACCCCGGGACAGGGGACGAGCAGTACTTC. Amino acid sequence: CAISDPGTGDEQYF.

The gene calls are TRBV9 and TRBJ1-2; D call uncertain. V dropped 6 bases and J dropped 4 bases, with 19 bases sitting between them. CDR3 length: 15 residues. Per germline, CDR1 SGDLS and CDR2 YYNGEE. For the CDR3, the DNA is TGTGCCAGCACCCTTACTGAGACATGGACCTATGGCTACACCTTC. This codes for CASTLTETWTYGYTF.

V and J are TRBV30 and TRBJ2-5; D gene uncertain. The germline V gene has CDR1 GTSNPN and CDR2 SVGIG (reference sequence). Trimming shortened V by 3 bases and J by 5 bases, and 13 bases separated the two germline ends. The CDR3 totals 13 residues. The CDR3 nucleotides read TGTGCCTGGAGGAGGATAGCTACCGAGACCCAGTACTTC. Its protein is CAWRRIATETQYF.

The chain has TRBV28 and TRBJ1-4; D uncertain. This CDR3 region has 14 residues. The ends were cut back, 5 bases at V and 5 bases at J, with 12 bases in the middle. Germline values: CDR1 MDHEN, CDR2 SYDVKM. CDR3: CASSLRILNEKLFF. Written as DNA, the CDR3 is TGTGCCAGCAGTCTGCGGATATTAAATGAAAAACTGTTTTTT.